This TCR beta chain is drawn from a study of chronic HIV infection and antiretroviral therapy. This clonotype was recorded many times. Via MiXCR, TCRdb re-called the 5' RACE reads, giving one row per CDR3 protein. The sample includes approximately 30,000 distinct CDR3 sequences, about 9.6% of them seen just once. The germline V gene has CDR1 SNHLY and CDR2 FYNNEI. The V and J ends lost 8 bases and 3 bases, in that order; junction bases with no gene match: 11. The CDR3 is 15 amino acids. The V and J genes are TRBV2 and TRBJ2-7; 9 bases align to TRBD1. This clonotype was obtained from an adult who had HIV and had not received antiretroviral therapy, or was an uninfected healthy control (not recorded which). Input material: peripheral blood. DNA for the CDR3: TGTGCCAGCGGGGGGGACAGGGCGAAGAGCTACGAGCAGTACTTC. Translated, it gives CASGGDRAKSYEQYF.